This entry describes one T cell receptor beta chain. Its antigen is still unknown. The source of the sample is a study of shared clonotypes between healthy human individuals. Study observations and caveats: Estimated richness was generally greater in naive than memory subsets.

Trimming took off 5 bases at V and 5 bases at J, with 6 bases between the two ends. Germline V gene data show CDR1 as SGHVS and CDR2 as FNYEAQ. This CDR3 region has 11 residues. An even split of each subset's genomic DNA across several immunoSEQ plates was performed. Generated by immunoSEQ multiplex PCR, the TCRdb table keeps only in-frame clones and is missing some. The sample shows fewer than 400,000 clones, 74% of them seen only once. The sample comprised memory CD4+ T cells sorted from blood. Subset described: CD45RA-negative fraction. The rearrangement uses TRBV7-6 and TRBJ2-5; possibly TRBD2 for D (6 bases). The sequence was collected from a man aged 30 to 39 in good health. DNA for the CDR3: TGTGCCAGCAGCCGGGAGGAGACCCAGTACTTC. This codes for CASSREETQYF.